Shown below are 3 T cell receptor beta chains from a single sample sequenced in a study of cytomegalovirus exposure and HLA in healthy donors. In the PCR, 60 Vbeta and 13 Jbeta primers were used. Sequencing used immunoSEQ multiplex PCR; TCRdb keeps in-frame clones, though not all of them. Here the sample table reports about 75,000 clones. The sequenced sample was PBMCs. Receptor source: a man in his late teens or twenties in good health and CMV-seropositive.

The chain joins TRBV7-8 to TRBJ2-4, with 9 bases lining up with TRBD2. V trimming: 4 bases; J trimming: 0 bases; junction bases outside the gene matches: 7. Germline V gives CDR1 SGHVS, CDR2 FQNEAQ. This CDR3 contains 17 residues. CDR3 DNA: TGTGCCAGCAGCTGGACCGCGGGGGGGACAGCCAAAAACATTCAGTACTTC. Its protein is CASSWTAGGTAKNIQYF.

J is TRBJ1-2 and V is TRBV5-1, with 8 positions matching TRBD1. The germline gives CDR1 SGHRS, CDR2 YFSETQ. The J segment lost 8 bases and the V segment lost 4 bases, leaving 4 bases of the junction unmatched. The CDR3 runs 12 residues. The DNA of the CDR3 is TGCGCCAGCAGCACAGGGGGGGACGGCTACACCTTC. Translating gives CASSTGGDGYTF.

The genes are TRBV5-6 and TRBJ1-5; 11 bases fit TRBD1. The CDR3 has 19 residues. The germline gives CDR1 SGHDT, CDR2 YYEEEE. V was pared by 2 bases and J by 2 bases, with 12 bases of the junction left unmatched. CDR3 nucleotides: TGTGCCAGCAGCTTTAATTCATGGGACAGGGGGTTGGGCAATCAGCCCCAGCATTTT. It specifies CASSFNSWDRGLGNQPQHF.